This record covers a single T cell receptor (beta chain). Trimming stripped 2 bases from V and 0 bases from J, with 16 bases between. The germline V gene encodes CDR1 SGHAT and CDR2 FQNNGV. The CDR3 length is 17 residues. Expressed TCRB transcripts were sequenced after all isolated RNA was converted to cDNA. Libraries were prepared by immunoSEQ multiplex PCR; TCRdb keeps only in-frame clonotypes and omits some of them. The sample yields 620,000 or so clones, 15% to 18% seen once. These data originate in a study of beta chain features in type 1 diabetes. Study context: Examination spanned some 100 million sorted cells from all samples.

It was via CD45RO/CCR7/CD25/CD127/CD95/CD27 that CD4+ naive, central memory, regulatory and stem cell-like memory cells were sorted. The specimen was naive CD4+ T cells from blood. The genes are TRBV11-2 and TRBJ1-2; D possibly corresponds to TRBD1 (6 bases). This receptor was taken from a man between 18 and 35 years old in good health. The CDR3 DNA reads TGTGCCAGCAGCTTACGGATTTTGGCAGGGGCTAACTATGGCTACACCTTC. It specifies CASSLRILAGANYGYTF.